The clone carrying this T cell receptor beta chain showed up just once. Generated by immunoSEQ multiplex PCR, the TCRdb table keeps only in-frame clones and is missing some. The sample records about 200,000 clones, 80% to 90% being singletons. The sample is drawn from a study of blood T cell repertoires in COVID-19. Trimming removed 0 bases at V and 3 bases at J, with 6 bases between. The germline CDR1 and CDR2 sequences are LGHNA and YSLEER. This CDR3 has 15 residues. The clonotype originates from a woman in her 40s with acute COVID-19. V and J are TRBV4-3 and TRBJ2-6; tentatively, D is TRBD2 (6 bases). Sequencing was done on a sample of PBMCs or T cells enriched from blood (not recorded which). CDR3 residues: CASSQEGGGANVLTF. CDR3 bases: TGCGCCAGCAGCCAAGAGGGGGGTGGGGCCAACGTCCTGACTTTC.